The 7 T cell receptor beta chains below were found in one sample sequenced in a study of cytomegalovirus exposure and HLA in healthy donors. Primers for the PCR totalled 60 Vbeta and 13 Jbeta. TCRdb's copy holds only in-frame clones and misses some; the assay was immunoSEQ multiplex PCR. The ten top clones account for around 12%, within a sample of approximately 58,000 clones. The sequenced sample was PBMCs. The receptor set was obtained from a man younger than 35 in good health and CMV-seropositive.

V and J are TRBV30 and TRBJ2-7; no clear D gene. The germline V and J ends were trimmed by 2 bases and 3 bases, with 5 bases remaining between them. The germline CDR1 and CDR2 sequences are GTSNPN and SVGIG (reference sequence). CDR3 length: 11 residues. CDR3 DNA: TGTGCCTGGAGTCCCGGCTACGAGCAGTACTTC. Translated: CAWSPGYEQYF.

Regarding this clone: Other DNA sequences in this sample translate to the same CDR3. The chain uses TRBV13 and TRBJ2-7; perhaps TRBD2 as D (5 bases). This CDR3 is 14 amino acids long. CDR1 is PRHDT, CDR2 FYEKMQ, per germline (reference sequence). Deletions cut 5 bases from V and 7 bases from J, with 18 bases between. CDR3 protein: CASSTRDTRYEQYF. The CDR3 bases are TGTGCCAGCAGCACCCGGGATACACGCTATGAGCAGTACTTC.

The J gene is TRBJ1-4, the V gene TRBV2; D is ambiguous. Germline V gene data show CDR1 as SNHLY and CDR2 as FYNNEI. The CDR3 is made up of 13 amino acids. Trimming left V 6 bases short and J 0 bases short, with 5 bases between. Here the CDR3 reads CASSYATNEKLFF. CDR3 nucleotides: TGTGCCAGCAGCTATGCAACTAATGAAAAACTGTTTTTT.

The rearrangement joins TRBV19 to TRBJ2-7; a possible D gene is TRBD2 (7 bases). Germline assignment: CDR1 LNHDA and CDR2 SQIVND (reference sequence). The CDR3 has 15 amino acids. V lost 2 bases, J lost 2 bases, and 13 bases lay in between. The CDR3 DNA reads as TGTGCCAGTAGTATAAGGGGGGAGGGCCCCTACGAGCAGTACTTC. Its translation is CASSIRGEGPYEQYF.

The CDR3 DNA reads as TGCAGCGGGGCTCGAGCGGGAGTTGGGGGGGAGCTGTTTTTT. This encodes CSGARAGVGGELFF. This chain links TRBV29-1 with TRBJ2-2; 8 bases fit TRBD2. J was trimmed by 8 bases and V by 7 bases; bases with no gene match: 12. Germline V gives CDR1 SQVTM, CDR2 ANQGSEA. CDR3 length: 14 amino acids.

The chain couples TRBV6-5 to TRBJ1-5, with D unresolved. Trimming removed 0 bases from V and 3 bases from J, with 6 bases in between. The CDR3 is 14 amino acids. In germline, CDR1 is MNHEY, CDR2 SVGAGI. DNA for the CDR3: TGTGCCAGCAGTTACTCCTCTTACAATCAGCCCCAGCATTTT. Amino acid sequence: CASSYSSYNQPQHF.

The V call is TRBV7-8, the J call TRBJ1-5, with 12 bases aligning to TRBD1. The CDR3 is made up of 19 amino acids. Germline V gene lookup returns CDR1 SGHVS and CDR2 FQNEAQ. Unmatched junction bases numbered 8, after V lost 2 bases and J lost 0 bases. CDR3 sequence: CASSLIGTGGANSNQPQHF. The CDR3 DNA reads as TGTGCCAGCAGCTTAATTGGGACAGGGGGCGCGAATAGCAATCAGCCCCAGCATTTT.